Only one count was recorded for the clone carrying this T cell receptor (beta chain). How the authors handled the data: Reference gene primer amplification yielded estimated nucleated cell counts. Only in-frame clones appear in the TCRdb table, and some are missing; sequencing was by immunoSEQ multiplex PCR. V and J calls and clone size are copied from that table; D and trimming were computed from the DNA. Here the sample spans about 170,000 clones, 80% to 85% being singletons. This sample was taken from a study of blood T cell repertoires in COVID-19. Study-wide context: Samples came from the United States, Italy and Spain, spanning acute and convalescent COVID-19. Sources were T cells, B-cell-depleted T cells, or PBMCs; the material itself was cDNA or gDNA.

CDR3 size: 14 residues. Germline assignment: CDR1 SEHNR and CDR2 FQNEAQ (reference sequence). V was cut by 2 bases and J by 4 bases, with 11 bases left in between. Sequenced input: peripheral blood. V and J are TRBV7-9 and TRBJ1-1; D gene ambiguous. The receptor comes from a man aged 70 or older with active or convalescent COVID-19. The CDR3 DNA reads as TGTGCCAGCAGCTTAACCAGCGGGCCCACTGAAGCTTTCTTT. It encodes CASSLTSGPTEAFF.